This T cell receptor beta chain derives from a study of cytomegalovirus exposure and HLA in healthy donors. General study results and limits: Diagnosis of cytomegalovirus status made by the classifier reportedly showed high specificity and sensitivity. Confirmation in vitro established that three CMV-associated chains were specific for CMV antigens. Across donors, most TCRs were seen rarely, yet some public ones were widespread.

About this clone itself: Its antigen is still unknown.

TCRdb's copy holds only in-frame clones and misses some; the assay was immunoSEQ multiplex PCR. This table holds 200,000 or so clones, less than 85% found once. The CDR3 has 13 amino acids. V was cut by 4 bases and J by 1 base, with 11 bases left in between. Germline V gives CDR1 GTSNPN, CDR2 SVGIG (reference sequence). The specimen sequenced was PBMCs. This receptor was identified in a woman under 30 in good health and CMV-seronegative. The chain couples TRBV30 to TRBJ2-7, with a weak D call TRBD2 (5 bases). The CDR3 protein is CAWNVGSSYEQYF. CDR3 DNA: TGTGCCTGGAATGTAGGGAGTTCCTACGAGCAGTACTTC.